This TCR beta chain was captured by sequencing in a study of somatic mutations in cytotoxic T cells in rheumatoid arthritis. Concerning this clone itself: Its specificity is unknown.

Trimming removed 4 bases at V and 4 bases at J, with 14 bases between. CDR1 and CDR2 from the germline V gene are LNHDA and SQIVND (reference sequence). The CDR3 runs to 15 residues. Positive magnetic bead selection, which isolated the CD4+ and CD8+ cells, was followed by a flow cytometry check of purity. Libraries were prepared by immunoSEQ multiplex PCR; TCRdb keeps only in-frame clonotypes and omits some of them. The sample has more than 4,500 clones, over 80% seen once. The study's findings and limits: The identity of the antigens targeted by the expanded CD8+ clones remained unknown. Statistical analysis of the slight TRBV07 underrepresentation in rheumatoid arthritis patients did not adjust for multiple comparisons. Patients with rheumatoid arthritis, but not healthy controls, had CD8+ clonality that increased with age.

The TCR comes from a woman aged 50 to 60 with rheumatoid arthritis. Sequencing input: CD8+ T cells sorted from blood. V and J are TRBV19 and TRBJ1-5; perhaps TRBD1 as D (6 bases). CDR3 nucleotides: TGTGCCAGTAGTACCTCGACAGGCTGGAATCAGCCCCAGCATTTT. Translating gives CASSTSTGWNQPQHF.